The 17 T cell receptor beta chains reported below all come from one sample, sequenced in a study of blood T cell repertoires in COVID-19 (dated by TCRdb to the early 2020s). Library generation was performed with the immunoSEQ multiplex PCR assay. What TCRdb holds here is the immuneACCESS table cut down to in-frame rearrangements. Part of the clones is not present; checked against another copy, under half of the missing clones reflect an unresolved V gene, and the others are unexplained. This sample is represented by about 200,000 clones; around four fifths of them were singletons. Under 0.95% of the sample is in the top ten clones. Sequencing used peripheral blood. Receptor source: a man in his sixties with COVID-19, enrolled during active disease.

The chain uses TRBV9 and TRBJ2-3; no clear D gene. The CDR3 consists of 15 residues. V was shortened by 0 bases and J by 1 base, with 9 bases between the two germline ends. Looked up from germline, CDR1 is SGDLS and CDR2 is YYNGEE. CDR3 nucleotides: TGTGCCAGCAGCGTAGATTTCTCTGGCACAGATACGCAGTATTTT. This translates into CASSVDFSGTDTQYF.

This sequence joins TRBV28 and TRBJ1-1; TRBD1 agrees at 7 bases. The junction had 5 bases not matched to a gene; V was cut back by 6 bases and J by 1 base. The germline V gene has CDR1 MDHEN and CDR2 SYDVKM. This CDR3 region has 14 residues. In DNA, the CDR3 is TGTGCCAGCAGCCCCGGGACAGCGAACACTGAAGCTTTCTTT. It codes for CASSPGTANTEAFF. The variable domain in full, completed from reference TRBV28 and TRBJ1-1, reads DVKVTQSSRYLVKRTGEKVFLECVQDMDHENMFWYRQDPGLGLRLIYFSYDVKMKEKGDIPEGYSVSREKKERFSLILESASTNQTSMYLCASSPGTANTEAFFGQGTRLTVV.

The chain employs TRBV2 and TRBJ1-2; 10 bases are shared with TRBD1. From germline, CDR1 is SNHLY and CDR2 FYNNEI. With V trimmed by 5 bases and J by 3 bases, 3 bases remained unmatched. This CDR3 has 14 residues. CDR3 coding DNA: TGTGCCAGCAGTCGCGGACAGGGGGACTATGGCTACACCTTC. This encodes CASSRGQGDYGYTF.

This clone was recorded a few times. The chain combines TRBV2 with TRBJ1-5; 8 positions agree with TRBD1. Unmatched junction bases numbered 7, after V lost 7 bases and J lost 5 bases. The CDR3 loop spans 14 amino acids. Germline CDR1 SNHLY, CDR2 FYNNEI. CDR3: CASKPGQAYQPQHF. In nucleotides, the CDR3 is TGTGCCAGCAAACCGGGACAGGCATATCAGCCCCAGCATTTT.

The chain joins TRBV6-1 to TRBJ1-3; no reliable D call. The CDR3 is made up of 13 amino acids. V gave up 10 bases and J gave up 0 bases, with 10 bases separating them. The germline CDR1 and CDR2 sequences are MNHNS and SASEGT. The CDR3 DNA reads TGTGCCACCGCGCGGGTCTCTGGAAACACCATATATTTT. Amino acid sequence: CATARVSGNTIYF.

This sequence joins TRBV4-2 and TRBJ1-2; no definite D call. CDR1 is LGHNA and CDR2 is YNFKEQ in the germline V gene. The CDR3 covers 14 residues. The V and J ends lost 0 bases and 4 bases respectively, with 9 bases between them. CDR3 in DNA: TGTGCCAGCAGCCAAGATTCCGAGGGCTATGGCTACACCTTC. Protein: CASSQDSEGYGYTF.

This chain uses TRBV11-2 with TRBJ1-5; D gene ambiguous. The V gene's germline CDR1 is SGHAT and CDR2 FQNNGV. The ends were cut back, 2 bases at V and 5 bases at J, with 16 bases in the middle. The CDR3 is 16 residues long. The CDR3 loop is CASSLRSGSRYQPQHF. CDR3 coding DNA: TGTGCCAGCAGCTTAAGATCAGGCAGTCGCTATCAGCCCCAGCATTTT.

This chain uses TRBV2 with TRBJ2-7; 8 bases align to TRBD2. Germline V gives CDR1 SNHLY, CDR2 FYNNEI. Trimming took 1 base from V and 0 from J; bases not matched to a gene: 5. The CDR3 runs 16 residues. CDR3 sequence: CASSEVLAGNSYEQYF. The CDR3 region has the DNA TGTGCCAGCAGTGAAGTTCTAGCGGGTAACTCCTACGAGCAGTACTTC.

The rearrangement links TRBV5-4 to TRBJ2-7; the D gene is possibly TRBD1 (5 bases). This CDR3 region has 15 residues. V lost 1 base to trimming and J lost 1 base, with 12 bases between them. The germline V gene has CDR1 SGHNT and CDR2 YYREEE (reference sequence). CDR3 in DNA: TGTGCCAGCAGCTTGAAGGGTACAGGATCCTACGAGCAGTACTTC. It codes for CASSLKGTGSYEQYF.

CDR3: CASSFIGLYGYTF. The CDR3 DNA is TGTGCCAGCAGCTTTATCGGACTTTATGGCTACACCTTC. The chain has TRBV5-8 and TRBJ1-2; D remains unclear. This CDR3 is 13 amino acids long. The V end lost 2 bases, the J end lost 5 bases, and 10 bases lay between the germline ends. CDR1 is SGHTS and CDR2 is YDEGEE in the germline V gene. The variable domain in full, completed from reference TRBV5-8 and TRBJ1-2, reads EAGVTQSPTHLIKTRGQQATLRCSPISGHTSVYWYQQALGLGLQFLLWYDEGEERNRGNFPPRFSGRQFPNYSSELNVNALELEDSALYLCASSFIGLYGYTFGSGTRLTVV.

This chain links TRBV7-3 with TRBJ2-1; D is unresolved. CDR3 length: 15 amino acids. In germline, CDR1 is SGHTA, CDR2 FQGTGA. The ends were cut back, 1 base at V and 5 bases at J, with 12 bases in the middle. In DNA, the CDR3 is TGTGCCAGCAGCTTAAGTCCAGCGCCCAACAATGAGCAGTTCTTC. It encodes CASSLSPAPNNEQFF.

The rearrangement uses TRBV4-2 and TRBJ1-3; a possible D gene is TRBD1 (6 bases). The ends were cut back, 2 bases at V and 2 bases at J, with 13 bases in the middle. Looked up from germline, CDR1 is LGHNA and CDR2 is YNFKEQ. The CDR3 length is 16 residues. The CDR3 is CASSQPGGAAGNTIYF. The CDR3 DNA is TGTGCCAGCAGCCAACCGGGGGGGGCAGCTGGAAACACCATATATTTT.

The V gene is TRBV6-5, the J gene TRBJ1-4, with 7 bases lining up with TRBD1. Unmatched junction bases numbered 12, after V lost 6 bases and J lost 8 bases. The germline gives CDR1 MNHEY, CDR2 SVGAGI. CDR3 length: 15 residues. The CDR3 DNA is TGTGCCAGCAGAGCCGGACAGGCCTTCGGGGAAAAACTGTTTTTT. Amino acid sequence: CASRAGQAFGEKLFF.

This clone was recorded once. The J gene is TRBJ2-2, the V gene TRBV10-3, with D unresolved. CDR3 length equals 15 residues. Germline assignment: CDR1 ENHRY and CDR2 SYGVKD. The V end lost 4 bases, the J end lost 1 base, and 10 bases lay between the germline ends. In DNA, the CDR3 is TGTGCCATCAGTGTTAGTCCTTTGAACACCGGGGAGCTGTTTTTT. This sequence encodes CAISVSPLNTGELFF.

The chain couples TRBV30 to TRBJ1-5; tentative D call: TRBD1 (5 bases). Deletions cut 0 bases from V and 4 bases from J, with 16 bases between. In germline, CDR1 is GTSNPN, CDR2 SVGIG (reference sequence). The CDR3 spans 16 residues. CDR3 nucleotide sequence: TGTGCCTGGAGTGTACCCCGGGGGTATGGAAATCAGCCCCAGCATTTT. It encodes CAWSVPRGYGNQPQHF.

The chain combines TRBV27 with TRBJ1-2; no reliable D call. Looked up from germline, CDR1 is MNHEY and CDR2 is SMNVEV (reference sequence). The CDR3 runs 13 residues. The V gene lost 6 bases and the J gene lost 4 bases, with 12 bases spanning the gap. As DNA, the CDR3 is TGTGCCAGCAGAACTTGGGAGAGCTATGGCTACACCTTC. It codes for CASRTWESYGYTF.

This clone was seen a handful of times. The rearrangement uses TRBV5-1 and TRBJ1-1, with 7 bases matching TRBD1. This CDR3 region has 13 residues. V shed 4 bases, J shed 5 bases, and the junction held 5 bases outside the gene matches. Germline assignment: CDR1 SGHRS and CDR2 YFSETQ. In nucleotides, the CDR3 is TGCGCCAGCAGCACGGACAGGCGGACTGAAGCTTTCTTT. Translating gives CASSTDRRTEAFF.